What follows are 8 T cell receptor beta chains derived from one specimen sequenced in a study of T-cell reconstitution after alpha-beta-depleted transplantation in children. Unique molecular identifiers were incorporated into the prepared TCRbeta library. TCRdb reprocessed the PCR reads via MiXCR and lists one record per CDR3 protein. The table includes about 260,000 distinct CDR3 sequences, 11% detected once. The material was peripheral blood, obtained 180 days after TCRalphabeta/CD19-depleted stem cell transplant. The receptors were gathered from a male patient between 2 and 10 years old who had a stem cell transplant for chronic granulomatous disease, so the T cells may come from the graft donor.

This clonotype was seen repeatedly, ten times or more. The chain has TRBV13 and TRBJ2-7; D not resolved. The CDR3 contains 15 residues. Germline values: CDR1 PRHDT, CDR2 FYEKMQ (reference sequence). Between the trimmed V and J ends, which lost 3 bases and 4 bases, there was a span of 16 bases. CDR3 in amino acids: CASSLYPSVRYEQYF. The CDR3 DNA sequence: TGTGCCAGCAGCTTGTATCCCTCGGTGCGATACGAGCAGTACTTC.

This clonotype has at least ten counts. V and J are TRBV6-5 and TRBJ2-1, with 11 nucleotides matching TRBD2. This CDR3 region has 15 residues. Germline V gene sequence: CDR1 MNHEY, CDR2 SVGAGI. The V gene end was trimmed by 6 bases and the J gene end by 4 bases; junction bases not matched to a gene: 5. In nucleotides, the CDR3 is TGTGCCAGCAGCCGTAGCGGGAGGGGATACAATGAGCAGTTCTTC. Translating gives CASSRSGRGYNEQFF.

This clonotype appeared many times. J is TRBJ1-1 and V is TRBV28; TRBD1 is a possible D gene (5 bases). This CDR3 is 15 amino acids long. The V gene lost 5 bases and the J gene lost 5 bases, with 18 bases spanning the gap. Germline assignment: CDR1 MDHEN and CDR2 SYDVKM. CDR3 protein: CASSPPPGKRTEAFF. The CDR3 DNA reads as TGTGCCAGCAGTCCCCCTCCAGGGAAGAGGACTGAAGCTTTCTTT.

This clonotype was counted at least ten times. The J gene is TRBJ1-1, the V gene TRBV18; D gene ambiguous. The ends were cut back, 4 bases at V and 4 bases at J, with 13 bases in the middle. There are 14 residues in the CDR3. The germline V gene encodes CDR1 KGHSH and CDR2 LQKENI. CDR3 protein: CASSLGPPGTEAFF. CDR3 DNA sequence: TGTGCCAGCTCACTAGGGCCACCGGGCACTGAAGCTTTCTTT.

This clonotype was picked up a small number of times. The CDR3 spells CASSLRGRSPLHF. CDR3 nucleotides: TGTGCCAGCAGTCTCAGGGGTCGGTCACCCCTCCACTTT. The chain links TRBV12-3 or TRBV12-4 to TRBJ1-6, with D possibly TRBD1 on 6 matching bases. This CDR3 spans 13 amino acids. Trimming removed 5 bases at V and 10 bases at J, with 12 bases between.

Ten or more counts support this clonotype. The chain joins TRBV12-3 or TRBV12-4 to TRBJ2-5; 7 positions match TRBD2. Trimming at V came to 6 bases and at J to 5 bases, leaving 15 bases not matched to a gene. This CDR3 is built from 16 residues. In DNA form, the CDR3 reads TGTGCCAGCAGCCTCCGAGTTGCGGGAGTAGGGGAGACCCAGTACTTC. Translation: CASSLRVAGVGETQYF.

This clonotype has ten or more counts. The chain links TRBV7-3 to TRBJ2-4, with TRBD2 matching 7 bases. V shed 4 bases and J 7 bases; nucleotides not matched to a gene: 16. The CDR3 runs 17 residues. Germline lookup yields CDR1 SGHTA and CDR2 FQGTGA. CDR3 sequence (DNA): TGTGCCAGCAGCTCAACCGGGACTACCATTCTCAGGAACATTCAGTACTTC. Its protein product is CASSSTGTTILRNIQYF.

In its sample, this clonotype was seen many times. This chain joins TRBV28 and TRBJ1-1; D is uncertain. The CDR3 consists of 13 residues. V lost 6 bases, J lost 2 bases, and 10 bases lay in between. Germline loops: CDR1 MDHEN, CDR2 SYDVKM. CDR3 residues: CASRTLVNTEAFF. CDR3 coding DNA: TGTGCCAGCAGGACCCTCGTAAACACTGAAGCTTTCTTT.